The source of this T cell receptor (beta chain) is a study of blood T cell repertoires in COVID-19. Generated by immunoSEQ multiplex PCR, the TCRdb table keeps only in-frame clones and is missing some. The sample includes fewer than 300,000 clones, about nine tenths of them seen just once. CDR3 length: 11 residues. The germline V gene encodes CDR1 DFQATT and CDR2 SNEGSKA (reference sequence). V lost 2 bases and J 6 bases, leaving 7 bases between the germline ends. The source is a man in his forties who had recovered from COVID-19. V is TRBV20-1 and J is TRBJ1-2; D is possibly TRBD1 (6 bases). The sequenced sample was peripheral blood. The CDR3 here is CSARQGNGYTF. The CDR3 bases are TGCAGTGCTAGACAGGGGAATGGCTACACCTTC.